This entry concerns a single T cell receptor (beta chain). The target of this receptor is not known. No quality values exist for individual bases; no much larger clone is one base distant. The CDR3 starts with the cysteine, ends with the phenylalanine, and has 13 residues. The DNA shown is the 39-base CDR3, in frame from base 1. The germline V gene (reference sequence) provides CDR1 MNHEY and CDR2 SMNVEV. The germline ends are 12 bases apart after V is trimmed by 6 bases and J by 4 bases. The data originate from a study of CD8 T cells in Susac syndrome (dated by TCRdb to the late 2010s). With regard to the full study: Among the sequenced Susac syndrome patients, about six had clinically active disease and fewer than 10 were in clinical remission. Susac syndrome patients were therapy-naive, on corticosteroids (some also receiving IVIg), or on IVIg alone at blood withdrawal. Whether CD8+ T cell activation and differentiation in Susac syndrome was antigen driven was tested using repertoire sequencing. CD8+ T cell repertoire clonality was compared between about a dozen healthy donors, roughly 14 Susac syndrome patients and 15 multiple sclerosis patients. General conclusions and limits of the study: The study acknowledged that relatively few individuals were included in the TCR sequencing and HLA analysis. Looking at Susac-specific public clones, the researchers identified around 15 in the total CD8+ repertoire and a few in the CD8+ TEMRA repertoire. CD8+ repertoires in Susac syndrome showed clonal expansion, which was highest in CD8+ TEMRA cells and was greater in clinically active patients than in remitting patients.

RNA was extracted using the RNeasy kit, and about 0.5 to 1 ug of the RNA was reverse transcribed with random hexamers. The immunoSEQ multiplex PCR assay, covering 54 Vbeta and 13 Jbeta segments, was used to amplify TCR beta CDR3 regions. PCR amplification bias was corrected by using a synthetic template baseline for primer optimization and computational correction. In the paper's pipeline: Reads were annotated to V, D and J genes per IMGT and analyzed with immunoSEQ Analyzer, keeping only productive sequences. Clonality was computed as one minus Shannon entropy normalized by log2 of the number of productive unique sequences. Public and private clones were assessed among the 100 most prevalent clones of each patient and control. A clone was defined as Susac-specific if it was absent from the healthy and MS cohorts, from roughly 980 published viral clones and from other ImmuneACCESS disease sequences. The public sequencing data were trimmed at Q25 with fastp and processed into clonotypes with MiXCR by TCRdb, which kept only in-frame beta chains. All rows with the same CDR3 protein become a single entry with the most common DNA and genes. Here the V and J calls rest on TCRdb's processing, not on the authors' analysis. Across this sample there are 95,000 to 150,000 distinct CDR3 sequences, with just under 95% seen only once. The biggest ten clones account for about 0.27% of the sample.

Peripheral blood CD8+ and CD4+ T cells from healthy donors, Susac syndrome patients and multiple sclerosis patients were profiled using high-throughput TCR beta sequencing. Recently defined diagnostic criteria for definite or probable disease were met by the Susac syndrome patients. Bulk CD8+ and CD4+ T cells were purified by magnetic negative isolation, while CD8+ TEMRA cells were enriched using FACS. Blood was drawn into EDTA tubes, processed within 24 hours, and PBMCs were isolated by density gradient centrifugation. PBMCs destined for TCR sequencing were cryopreserved in liquid nitrogen and later thawed in a 37 °C water bath. Purity of sorted or isolated CD4+, CD8+ and CD8+ TEMRA cells was at least 90%.

Sequenced: CD8+ T cells from PBMCs. This TCR was recovered from a human donor with Susac syndrome. This chain is built from TRBV27 and TRBJ1-1; the D gene is perhaps TRBD1, from 6 matching bases. The encoded CDR3 is CASRVLGATEAFF. The DNA sequence is as follows: TGTGCCAGCAGGGTGCTGGGGGCCACTGAAGCTTTCTTT.